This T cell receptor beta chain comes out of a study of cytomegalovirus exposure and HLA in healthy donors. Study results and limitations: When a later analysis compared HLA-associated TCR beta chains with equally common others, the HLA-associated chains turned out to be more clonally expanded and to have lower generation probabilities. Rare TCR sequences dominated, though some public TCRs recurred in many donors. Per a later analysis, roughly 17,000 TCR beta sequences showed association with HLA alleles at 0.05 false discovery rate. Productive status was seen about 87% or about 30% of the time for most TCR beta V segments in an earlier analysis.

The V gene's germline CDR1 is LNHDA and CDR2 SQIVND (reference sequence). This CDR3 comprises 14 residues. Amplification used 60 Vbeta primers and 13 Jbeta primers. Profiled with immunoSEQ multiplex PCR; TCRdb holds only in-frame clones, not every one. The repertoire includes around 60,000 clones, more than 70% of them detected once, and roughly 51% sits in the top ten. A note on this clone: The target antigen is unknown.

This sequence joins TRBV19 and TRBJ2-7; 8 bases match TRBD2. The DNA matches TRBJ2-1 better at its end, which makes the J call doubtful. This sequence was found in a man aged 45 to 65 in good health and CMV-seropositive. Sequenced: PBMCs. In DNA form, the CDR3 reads TGTGCCAGTAGTATAGCGGGAGGGACCAATGAGCAGTTCTTC. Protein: CASSIAGGTNEQFF.